The clone carrying this T cell receptor beta chain was seen ten or more times. This CDR3 has 15 amino acids. Trimming took off 0 bases at V and 5 bases at J, with 14 bases between the two ends. Germline values: CDR1 SGHRS, CDR2 YFSETQ. This sample stems from a study of T-cell reconstitution after alpha-beta-depleted transplantation in children. The library targeted TCRbeta and was prepared with unique molecular identifiers. TCRdb called the PCR reads again in MiXCR, with one record for every CDR3 protein. The repertoire holds about 600,000 distinct CDR3 sequences, with about 10% as singletons. The sample here was PBMCs from the stem cell graft donor, taken from the stem cell graft. This receptor was obtained from a human donor who donated a stem cell graft to a child with acute myeloid leukemia. The chain combines TRBV5-1 with TRBJ1-1; D might be TRBD1 (5 bases). CDR3 sequence (DNA): TGCGCCAGCAGCTTGGCCTCTACGGGGGGAACTGAAGCTTTCTTT. Translating gives CASSLASTGGTEAFF.